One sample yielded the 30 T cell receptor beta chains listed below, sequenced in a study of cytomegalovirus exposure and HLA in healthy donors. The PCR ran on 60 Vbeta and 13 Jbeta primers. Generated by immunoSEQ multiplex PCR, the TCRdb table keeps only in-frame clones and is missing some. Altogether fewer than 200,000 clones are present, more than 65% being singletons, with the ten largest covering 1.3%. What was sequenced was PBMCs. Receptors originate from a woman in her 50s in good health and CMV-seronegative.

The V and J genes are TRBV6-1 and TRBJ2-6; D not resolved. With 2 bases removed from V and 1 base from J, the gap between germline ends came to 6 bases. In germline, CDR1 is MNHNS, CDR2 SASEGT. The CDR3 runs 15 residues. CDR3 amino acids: CASSEYESGANVLTF. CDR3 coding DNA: TGTGCCAGCAGTGAATATGAGTCTGGGGCCAACGTCCTGACTTTC.

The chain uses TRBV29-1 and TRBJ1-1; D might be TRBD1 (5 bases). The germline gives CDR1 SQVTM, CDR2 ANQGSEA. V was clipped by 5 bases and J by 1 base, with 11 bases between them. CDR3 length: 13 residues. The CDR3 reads CSVSRQTNTEAFF. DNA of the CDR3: TGCAGCGTTTCGAGACAGACGAACACTGAAGCTTTCTTT.

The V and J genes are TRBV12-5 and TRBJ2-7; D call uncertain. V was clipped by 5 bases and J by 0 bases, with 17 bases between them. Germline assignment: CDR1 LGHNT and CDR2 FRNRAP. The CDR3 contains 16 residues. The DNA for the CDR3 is TGTGCTAGTGGTCCCGTCAAGGTGGGCGTCTCCTACGAGCAGTACTTC. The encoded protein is CASGPVKVGVSYEQYF. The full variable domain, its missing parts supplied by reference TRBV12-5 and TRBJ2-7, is DARVTQTPRHKVTEMGQEVTMRCQPILGHNTVFWYRQTMMQGLELLAYFRNRAPLDDSGMPKDRFSAEMPDATLATLKIQPSEPRDSAVYFCASGPVKVGVSYEQYFGPGTRLTVT.

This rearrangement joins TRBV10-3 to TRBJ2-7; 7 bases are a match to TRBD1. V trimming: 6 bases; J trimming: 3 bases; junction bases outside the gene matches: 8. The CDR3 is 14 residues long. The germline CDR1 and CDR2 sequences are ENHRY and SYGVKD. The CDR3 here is CAIRETGISYEQYF. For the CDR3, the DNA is TGTGCCATCAGGGAGACAGGGATAAGCTACGAGCAGTACTTC.

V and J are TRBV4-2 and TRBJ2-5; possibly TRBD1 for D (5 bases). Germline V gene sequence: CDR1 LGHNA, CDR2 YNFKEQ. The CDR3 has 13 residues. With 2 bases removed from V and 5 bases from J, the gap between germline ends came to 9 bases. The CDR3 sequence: CASSQRQLETQYF. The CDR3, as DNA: TGTGCCAGCAGCCAACGACAGCTTGAGACCCAGTACTTC.

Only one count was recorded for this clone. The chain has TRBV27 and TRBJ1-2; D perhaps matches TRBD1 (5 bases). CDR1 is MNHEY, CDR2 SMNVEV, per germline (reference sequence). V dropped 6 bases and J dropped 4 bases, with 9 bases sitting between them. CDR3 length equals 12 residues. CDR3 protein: CASRNRIYGYTF. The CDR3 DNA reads TGTGCCAGCAGGAACAGGATCTATGGCTACACCTTC.

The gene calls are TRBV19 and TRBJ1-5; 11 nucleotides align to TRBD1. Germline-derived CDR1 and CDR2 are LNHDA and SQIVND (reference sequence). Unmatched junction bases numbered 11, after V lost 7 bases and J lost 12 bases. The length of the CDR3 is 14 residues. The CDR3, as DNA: TGTGCCAGTACCATAGGACAGGGGGCTTACCACCAGCATTTT. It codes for CASTIGQGAYHQHF.

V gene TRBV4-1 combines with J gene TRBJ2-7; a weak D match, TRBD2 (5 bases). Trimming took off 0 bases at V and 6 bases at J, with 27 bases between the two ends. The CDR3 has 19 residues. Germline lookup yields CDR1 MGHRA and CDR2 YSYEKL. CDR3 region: CASSQELLKRTIRNGEQYF. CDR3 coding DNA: TGCGCCAGCAGCCAAGAGCTGCTGAAGCGGACCATTAGGAACGGCGAGCAGTACTTC.

The CDR3 DNA follows: TGCGCCAGCAGCTTTGGCAGGGGGCTAGAAGGGGATAGCAATCAGCCCCAGCATTTT. Residues: CASSFGRGLEGDSNQPQHF. The genes are TRBV5-1 and TRBJ1-5, with 8 bases aligning to TRBD1. The CDR3 extends over 19 amino acids. The germline V gene encodes CDR1 SGHRS and CDR2 YFSETQ. The junction had 13 bases not matched to a gene; V was cut back by 2 bases and J by 0 bases.

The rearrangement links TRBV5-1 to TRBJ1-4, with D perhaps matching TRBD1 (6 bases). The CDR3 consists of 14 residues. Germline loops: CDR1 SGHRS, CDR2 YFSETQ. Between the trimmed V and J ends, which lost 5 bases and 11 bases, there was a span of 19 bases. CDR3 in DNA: TGCGCCAGCAGGAACTTGAGCCGGCAGGGGAAACTGTTTTTT. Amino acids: CASRNLSRQGKLFF.

DNA for the CDR3: TGTGCCAGCAGCTTAGCATCGACAGGGGGCGGCTATGGCTACACCTTC. Amino acids: CASSLASTGGGYGYTF. The gene calls are TRBV7-2 and TRBJ1-2; 10 bases agree with TRBD1. CDR3 length: 16 amino acids. Trimming cost V 0 bases and J 4 bases; bases outside gene matches: 5. Germline CDR1 reads SGHTA; CDR2 reads FQGNSA.

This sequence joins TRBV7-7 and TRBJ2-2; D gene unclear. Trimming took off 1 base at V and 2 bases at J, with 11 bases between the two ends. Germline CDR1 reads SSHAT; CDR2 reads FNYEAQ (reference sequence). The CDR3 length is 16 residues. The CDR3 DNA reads TGTGCCAGCAGCTTAGGCGATGCCCGCAACACCGGGGAGCTGTTTTTT. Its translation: CASSLGDARNTGELFF.

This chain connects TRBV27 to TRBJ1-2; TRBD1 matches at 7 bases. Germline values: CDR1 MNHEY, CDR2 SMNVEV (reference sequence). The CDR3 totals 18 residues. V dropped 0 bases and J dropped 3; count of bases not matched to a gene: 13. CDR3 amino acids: CASSLSPLVLTGDYGYTF. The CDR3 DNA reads TGTGCCAGCAGTTTATCGCCCCTAGTATTAACAGGGGACTATGGCTACACCTTC.

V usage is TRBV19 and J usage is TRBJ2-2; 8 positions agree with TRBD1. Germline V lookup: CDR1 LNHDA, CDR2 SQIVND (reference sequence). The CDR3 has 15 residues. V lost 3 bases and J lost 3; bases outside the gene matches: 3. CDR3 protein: CASSIGTGHTGELFF. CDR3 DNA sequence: TGTGCCAGTAGTATCGGGACAGGCCACACCGGGGAGCTGTTTTTT. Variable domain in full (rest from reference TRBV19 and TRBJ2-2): DGGITQSPKYLFRKEGQNVTLSCEQNLNHDAMYWYRQDPGQGLRLIYYSQIVNDFQKGDIAEGYSVSREKKESFPLTVTSAQKNPTAFYLCASSIGTGHTGELFFGEGSRLTVL.

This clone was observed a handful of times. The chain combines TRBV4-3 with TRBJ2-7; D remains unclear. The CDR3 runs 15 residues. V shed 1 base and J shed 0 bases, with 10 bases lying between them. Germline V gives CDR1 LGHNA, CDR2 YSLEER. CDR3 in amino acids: CASSQGTGPSYEQYF. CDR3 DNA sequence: TGCGCCAGCAGCCAAGGAACGGGTCCCTCCTACGAGCAGTACTTC.

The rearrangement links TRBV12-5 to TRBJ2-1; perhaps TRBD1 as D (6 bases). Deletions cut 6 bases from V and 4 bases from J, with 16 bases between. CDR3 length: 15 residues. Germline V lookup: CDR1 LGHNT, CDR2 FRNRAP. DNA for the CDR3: TGTGCTAGTGGGAAGGGGGACGCTGGTTACAATGAGCAGTTCTTC. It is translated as CASGKGDAGYNEQFF.

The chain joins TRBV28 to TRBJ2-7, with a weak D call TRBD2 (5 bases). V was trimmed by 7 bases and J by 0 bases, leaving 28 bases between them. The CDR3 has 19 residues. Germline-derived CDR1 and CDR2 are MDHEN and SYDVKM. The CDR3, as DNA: TGTGCCAGCAACTCCTCAGGTGGCAGGCGCTATAGCGTCTCCTACGAGCAGTACTTC. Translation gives CASNSSGGRRYSVSYEQYF.

CDR3 coding DNA: TGCGCCAGCAGCCAAGATCCAGTTATGGTCGGAAACACCATATATTTT. Protein sequence: CASSQDPVMVGNTIYF. This chain links TRBV4-3 with TRBJ1-3; D not certain. The germline V and J ends were trimmed by 0 bases and 4 bases, with 13 bases remaining between them. The germline CDR1 and CDR2 sequences are LGHNA and YSLEER. The CDR3 loop spans 16 amino acids.

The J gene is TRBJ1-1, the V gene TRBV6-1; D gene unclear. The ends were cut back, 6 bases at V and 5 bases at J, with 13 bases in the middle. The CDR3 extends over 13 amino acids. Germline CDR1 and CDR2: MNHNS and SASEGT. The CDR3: CASREPLRTEAFF. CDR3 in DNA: TGTGCCAGCAGAGAACCTCTGAGGACTGAAGCTTTCTTT.

CDR3 sequence (DNA): TGCGCCAGCAGCCTGGGGACTAGCGTCTCCTACGAGCAGTACTTC. Translated, it gives CASSLGTSVSYEQYF. The chain combines TRBV5-1 with TRBJ2-7; 10 nucleotides match TRBD2. Per the germline V gene, CDR1 is SGHRS and CDR2 is YFSETQ. The CDR3 is made up of 15 amino acids. V dropped 4 bases and J dropped 0; count of bases not matched to a gene: 4. Variable domain in full (rest from reference TRBV5-1 and TRBJ2-7): KAGVTQTPRYLIKTRGQQVTLSCSPISGHRSVSWYQQTPGQGLQFLFEYFSETQRNKGNFPGRFSGRQFSNSRSEMNVSTLELGDSALYLCASSLGTSVSYEQYFGPGTRLTVT.

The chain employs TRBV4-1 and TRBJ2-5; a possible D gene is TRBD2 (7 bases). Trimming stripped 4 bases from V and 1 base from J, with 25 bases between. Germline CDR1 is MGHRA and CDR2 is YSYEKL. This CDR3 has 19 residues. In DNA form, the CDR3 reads TGCGCCAGCAGCCCTAGGGGGGGGTCGGGGAAGTTCCTCCAAGAGACCCAGTACTTC. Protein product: CASSPRGGSGKFLQETQYF.

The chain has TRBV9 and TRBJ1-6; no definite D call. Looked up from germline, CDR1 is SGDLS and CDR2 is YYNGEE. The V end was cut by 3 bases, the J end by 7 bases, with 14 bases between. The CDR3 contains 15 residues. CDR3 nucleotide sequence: TGTGCCAGCAGCGCTAGGTCCCGAGAGAATTCACCCCTCCACTTT. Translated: CASSARSRENSPLHF.

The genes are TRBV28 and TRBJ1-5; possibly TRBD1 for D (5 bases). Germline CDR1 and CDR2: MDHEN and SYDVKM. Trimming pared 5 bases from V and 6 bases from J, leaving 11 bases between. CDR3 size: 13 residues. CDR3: CASSLGGVQPQHF. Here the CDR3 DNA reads TGTGCCAGCAGTCTTGGGGGGGTTCAGCCCCAGCATTTT.

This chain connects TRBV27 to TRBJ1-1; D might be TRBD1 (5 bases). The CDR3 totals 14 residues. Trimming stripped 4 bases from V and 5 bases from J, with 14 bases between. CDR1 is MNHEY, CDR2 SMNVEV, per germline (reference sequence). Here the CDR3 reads CASSYHDGGTEAFF. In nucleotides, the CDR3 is TGTGCCAGCAGTTACCACGACGGGGGGACTGAAGCTTTCTTT.

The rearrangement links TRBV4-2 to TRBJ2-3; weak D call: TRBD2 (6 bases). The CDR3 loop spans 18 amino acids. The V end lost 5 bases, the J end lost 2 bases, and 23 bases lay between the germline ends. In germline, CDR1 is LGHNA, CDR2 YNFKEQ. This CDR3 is CASSLPPSGTPTTDTQYF. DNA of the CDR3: TGTGCCAGCAGCTTGCCCCCCTCAGGGACTCCGACCACAGATACGCAGTATTTT.

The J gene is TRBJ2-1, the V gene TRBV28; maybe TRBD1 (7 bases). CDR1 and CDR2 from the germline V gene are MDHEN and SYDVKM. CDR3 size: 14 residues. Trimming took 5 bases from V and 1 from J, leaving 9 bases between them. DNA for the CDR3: TGTGCCAGCAGTCCAGGGGGGTCCTACAATGAGCAGTTCTTC. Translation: CASSPGGSYNEQFF.

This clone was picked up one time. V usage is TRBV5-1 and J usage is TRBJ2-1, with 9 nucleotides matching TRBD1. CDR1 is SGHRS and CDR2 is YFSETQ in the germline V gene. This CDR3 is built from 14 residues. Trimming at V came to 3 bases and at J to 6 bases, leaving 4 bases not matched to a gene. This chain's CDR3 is CASSWKDRGNEQFF. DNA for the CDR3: TGCGCCAGCAGCTGGAAGGACAGGGGCAATGAGCAGTTCTTC.

CDR3 nucleotide sequence: TGTGCCAGCAGCGTTAACCAGGGGGGATCTGAAAAACTGTTTTTT. This codes for CASSVNQGGSEKLFF. The chain is built from TRBV9 and TRBJ1-4; 7 nucleotides match TRBD1. Germline assignment: CDR1 SGDLS and CDR2 YYNGEE. V was clipped by 2 bases and J by 7 bases; unmatched bases: 8. The CDR3 length is 15 residues. Based on the CDR3 plus reference TRBV9 and TRBJ1-4, the full variable domain is DSGVTQTPKHLITATGQRVTLRCSPRSGDLSVYWYQQSLDQGLQFLIQYYNGEERAKGNILERFSAQQFPDLHSELNLSSLELGDSALYFCASSVNQGGSEKLFFGSGTQLSVL.

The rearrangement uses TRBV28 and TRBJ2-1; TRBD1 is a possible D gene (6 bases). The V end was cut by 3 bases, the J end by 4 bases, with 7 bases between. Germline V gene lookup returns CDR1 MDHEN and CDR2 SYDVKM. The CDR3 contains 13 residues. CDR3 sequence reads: CASSLDRYNEQFF. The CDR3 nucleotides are TGTGCCAGCAGTTTGGACAGATACAATGAGCAGTTCTTC.

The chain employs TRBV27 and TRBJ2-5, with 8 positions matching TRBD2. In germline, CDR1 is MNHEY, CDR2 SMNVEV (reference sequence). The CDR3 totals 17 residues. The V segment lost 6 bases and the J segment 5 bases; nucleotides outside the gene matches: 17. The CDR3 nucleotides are TGTGCCAGCAGCCCGCTCCTTGGACGGGGCGGGGGGGAGACCCAGTACTTC. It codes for CASSPLLGRGGGETQYF.